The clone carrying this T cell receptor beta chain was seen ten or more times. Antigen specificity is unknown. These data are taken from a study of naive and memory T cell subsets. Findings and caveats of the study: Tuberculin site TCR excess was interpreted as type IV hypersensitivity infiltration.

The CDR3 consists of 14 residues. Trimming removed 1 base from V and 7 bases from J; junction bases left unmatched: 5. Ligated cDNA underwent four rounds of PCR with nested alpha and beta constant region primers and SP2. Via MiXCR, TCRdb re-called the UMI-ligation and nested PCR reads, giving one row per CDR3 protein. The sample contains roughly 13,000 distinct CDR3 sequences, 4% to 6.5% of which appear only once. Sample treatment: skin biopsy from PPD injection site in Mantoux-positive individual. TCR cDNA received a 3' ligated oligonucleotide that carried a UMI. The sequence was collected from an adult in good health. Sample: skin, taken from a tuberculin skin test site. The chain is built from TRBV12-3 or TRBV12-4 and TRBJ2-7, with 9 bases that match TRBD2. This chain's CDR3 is CASSLGLAGLEQYF. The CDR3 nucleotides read TGTGCCAGCAGTTTAGGTCTAGCGGGGCTGGAGCAGTACTTC.